This TCR beta chain was captured by sequencing in a study of Graves' ophthalmopathy and Graves' hyperthyroidism. General observations from the study: Appearing in blood as well were most expanded thyroid clonotypes above 0.001 frequency.

From RNA, the CDR3 regions of TCR beta chains were amplified and sequenced. The workflow started with a first-round RT-PCR run with HTBI primers and then moved on to a second-round multiplex PCR. TCRdb itself ran the multiplex PCR reads through MiXCR, one entry per CDR3 protein. The sample lists almost 750,000 distinct CDR3 sequences; about 44% were seen once. A word on this clonotype: The antigen is unknown. This sequence may be a read error, since a much larger clone differs from it by one base.

With a duration under 3 months, ophthalmopathy in the donors showed moderate-to-severe activity, CAS ≥3 and NOSPECS ≥4. As diagnostic evidence, clinical symptoms, serum thyroxine, TRAb, thyroid ultrasound and orbital computed tomography were relied upon. PBMCs were isolated by Ficoll-Paque density gradient centrifugation, using about 9.2 ml of fresh peripheral blood as the starting material. Germline CDR1 is PRHDT and CDR2 is FYEKMQ (reference sequence). The CDR3 totals 15 residues. The sequenced sample was peripheral blood. The origin of this receptor is an adult man with Graves' ophthalmopathy. This chain uses TRBV13 with TRBJ1-3; D not resolved. The CDR3 loop reads CASSHERATGNTLYF. CDR3 bases: TGTGCCAGCAGCCACGAAAGGGCTACTGGAAACACCTTATATTTT.